These T cell receptor beta chains were read from a single sample in a study of tumor-infiltrating lymphocytes in localized non-small cell lung cancer. Produced via immunoSEQ multiplex PCR; TCRdb's table is partial and in-frame only. The sample comprises roughly 7,400 clones, approximately 80% of which are singletons, and approximately 8.8% rests with the top ten. Sequenced material: lung tumor tissue. These receptors were taken from a human donor with non-small cell lung cancer. CDR3s include the opening cysteine and the closing phenylalanine or tryptophan. The order of the fields is D gene, clone size, J gene, V gene, CDR3 protein, CDR3 DNA. The D gene is left open where the match is weak. A clone size is listed for some rows: how often the clone was seen (once, few, many), or a class if it is expanded.

. | . | TRBJ1-4 | TRBV9 | CASSRGGTNEKLFF | TGTGCCAGCAGCCGGGGGGGGACTAATGAAAAACTGTTTTTT
. | . | TRBJ1-4 | TRBV5-1 | CASSPLGRGNEKLFF | TGCGCCAGCAGCCCGCTTGGCCGAGGAAATGAAAAACTGTTTTTT
. | . | TRBJ1-2 | TRBV30 | CAWSGAGHYGYTF | TGTGCCTGGAGTGGAGCTGGTCACTATGGCTACACCTTC
. | . | TRBJ1-1 | TRBV5-1 | CASRGDTLEAFF | TGCGCCAGCCGCGGGGACACCCTTGAAGCTTTCTTT
. | . | TRBJ2-2 | TRBV28 | CASSLGGGSGELFF | TGTGCCAGCAGTTTGGGTGGTGGGTCCGGGGAGCTGTTTTTT
. | . | TRBJ1-1 | TRBV25-1 | CASSDLREGIRTEAFF | TGTGCCAGCAGTGACCTCCGGGAAGGGATAAGGACTGAAGCTTTCTTT
TRBD2 | few | TRBJ2-5 | TRBV9 | CASSASLAANQETQYF | TGTGCCAGCAGCGCTTCACTAGCGGCTAACCAAGAGACCCAGTACTTC
. | . | TRBJ2-1 | TRBV20-1 | CSAPSENEQFF | TGCAGTGCCCCTAGCGAGAATGAGCAGTTCTTC
. | once | TRBJ1-1 | TRBV14 | CASSQGDGREAFF | TGTGCCAGCAGCCAAGGAGATGGCAGGGAAGCTTTCTTT
TRBD2 | . | TRBJ2-3 | TRBV5-1 | CASSRSLAGPGSTDTQYF | TGCGCCAGCAGCCGCTCACTAGCGGGACCAGGGAGCACAGATACGCAGTATTTT